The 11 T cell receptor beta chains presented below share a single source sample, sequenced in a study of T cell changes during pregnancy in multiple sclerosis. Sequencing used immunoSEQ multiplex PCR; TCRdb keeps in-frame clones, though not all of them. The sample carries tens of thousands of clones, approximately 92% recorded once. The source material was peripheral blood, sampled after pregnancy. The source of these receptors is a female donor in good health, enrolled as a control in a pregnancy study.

For the CDR3, the DNA is TGCGCCAGCAGTGAGCCAGGGGACACCGGGGAGCTGTTTTTT. Amino acid sequence: CASSEPGDTGELFF. The chain employs TRBV10-1 and TRBJ2-2; maybe TRBD1 (6 bases). Germline V gene data show CDR1 as WNHNN and CDR2 as SYGVQD (reference sequence). Between the trimmed V and J ends, which lost 2 bases and 3 bases, there was a span of 7 bases. The CDR3 sequence is 14 residues long.

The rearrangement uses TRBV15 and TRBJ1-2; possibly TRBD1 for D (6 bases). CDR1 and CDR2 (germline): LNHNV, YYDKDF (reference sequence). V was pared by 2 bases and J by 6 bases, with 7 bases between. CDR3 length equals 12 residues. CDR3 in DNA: TGTGCCACCAGCAGATACAGGGATGGCTACACCTTC. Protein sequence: CATSRYRDGYTF.

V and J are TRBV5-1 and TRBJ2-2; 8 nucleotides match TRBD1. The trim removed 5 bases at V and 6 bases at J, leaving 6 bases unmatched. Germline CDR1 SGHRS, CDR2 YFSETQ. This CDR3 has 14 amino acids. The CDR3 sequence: CASSRDRSSGELFF. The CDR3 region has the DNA TGCGCCAGCAGTCGGGACAGGTCCTCCGGGGAGCTGTTTTTT.

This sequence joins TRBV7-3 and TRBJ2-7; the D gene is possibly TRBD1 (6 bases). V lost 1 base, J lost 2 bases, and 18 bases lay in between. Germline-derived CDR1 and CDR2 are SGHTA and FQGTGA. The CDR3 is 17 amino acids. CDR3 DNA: TGTGCCAGCAGCTTAATGCCCCACGGGACAAGGACCTACGAGCAGTACTTC. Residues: CASSLMPHGTRTYEQYF.

CDR3 region: CASSLGSGPYNEQFF. The CDR3 DNA is TGTGCCAGCAGCCTTGGTAGCGGGCCGTACAATGAGCAGTTCTTC. The chain combines TRBV7-3 with TRBJ2-1; 7 nucleotides agree with TRBD2. This CDR3 comprises 15 residues. The V gene end was trimmed by 5 bases and the J gene end by 4 bases; junction bases not matched to a gene: 8. Germline V gene lookup returns CDR1 SGHTA and CDR2 FQGTGA.

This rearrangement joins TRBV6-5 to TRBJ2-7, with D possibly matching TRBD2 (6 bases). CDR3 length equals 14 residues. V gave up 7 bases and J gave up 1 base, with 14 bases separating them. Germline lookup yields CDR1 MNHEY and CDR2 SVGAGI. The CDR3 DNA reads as TGTGCCAGCACCCACGGGCTAGCGTCCTACGAGCAGTACTTC. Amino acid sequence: CASTHGLASYEQYF.

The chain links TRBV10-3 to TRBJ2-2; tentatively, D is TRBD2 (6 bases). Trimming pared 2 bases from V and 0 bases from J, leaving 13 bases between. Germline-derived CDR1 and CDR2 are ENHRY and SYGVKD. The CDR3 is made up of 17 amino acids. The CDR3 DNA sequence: TGTGCCATCAGTGAGGCCCAGCGGGCTGCGAACACCGGGGAGCTGTTTTTT. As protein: CAISEAQRAANTGELFF.

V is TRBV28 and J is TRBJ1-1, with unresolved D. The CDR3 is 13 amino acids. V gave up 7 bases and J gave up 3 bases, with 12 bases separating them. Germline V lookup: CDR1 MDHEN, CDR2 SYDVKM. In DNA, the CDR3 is TGTGCCAGCACGGAAGAGGGCTACACTGAAGCTTTCTTT. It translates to CASTEEGYTEAFF.

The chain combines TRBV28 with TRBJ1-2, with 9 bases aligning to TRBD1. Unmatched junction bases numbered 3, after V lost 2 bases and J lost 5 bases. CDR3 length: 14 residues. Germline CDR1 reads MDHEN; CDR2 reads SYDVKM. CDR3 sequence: CASSLGDRGYGYTF. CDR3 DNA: TGTGCCAGCAGTTTAGGAGACAGGGGGTATGGCTACACCTTC.

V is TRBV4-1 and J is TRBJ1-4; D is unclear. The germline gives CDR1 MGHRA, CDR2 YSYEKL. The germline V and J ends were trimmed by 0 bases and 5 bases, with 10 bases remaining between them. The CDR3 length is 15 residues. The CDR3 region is CASSQEWAKNEKLFF. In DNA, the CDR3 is TGCGCCAGCAGCCAAGAATGGGCGAAGAATGAAAAACTGTTTTTT.

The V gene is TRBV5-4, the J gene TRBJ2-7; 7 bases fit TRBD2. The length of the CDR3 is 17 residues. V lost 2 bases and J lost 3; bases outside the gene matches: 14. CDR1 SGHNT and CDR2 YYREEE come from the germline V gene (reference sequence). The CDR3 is CASSFGAGLADNYEQYF. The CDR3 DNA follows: TGTGCCAGCAGCTTCGGGGCGGGGCTAGCGGACAACTACGAGCAGTACTTC.